These T cell receptor beta chains were read from a single sample in a study of T cell responses to AZD1222 COVID-19 vaccine. The repertoire was sequenced with immunoSEQ multiplex PCR; TCRdb's copy has only in-frame clones and lacks some. The table has roughly 84,000 clones, approximately 83% seen once; the top ten hold 9% to 13%. The sample in question was peripheral blood, obtained 28 days after the second AZD1222 dose. The receptor source for this set is an adult who received the AZD1222 COVID-19 vaccine. CDR3s include the opening cysteine and the closing phenylalanine or tryptophan. The D gene is left open where the match is weak. Clone size is stated in some rows and not others, as once, few, many or a class when expanded.

>TRBJ2-7|TRBV12-3/TRBV12-4|.|.
TGTGCCAGCAGCTCGCAGCGCTCCTACGAGCAGTACTTC
CASSSQRSYEQYF
>TRBJ2-5|TRBV4-3|TRBD2|.
TGCGCCAGCAGCCAAGATCTAAGCGGGGGGGCCGGAGAGACCCAGTACTTC
CASSQDLSGGAGETQYF
>TRBJ2-5|TRBV4-1|.|.
TGCGCCAGCGCGACGGAAACGGGGGGCCGGCCAGGGACCCAGTACTTC
CASATETGGRPGTQYF
>TRBJ1-1|TRBV11-3|.|once
TGTGCCAGCACCCGTTCCGGGGGAGTGTCTTCTGAAGCTTTCTTT
CASTRSGGVSSEAFF
>TRBJ2-2|TRBV6-5|.|.
TGTGCCAGCAGTTACAACGGGGGAACCGGGGAGCTGTTTTTT
CASSYNGGTGELFF
>TRBJ2-2|TRBV9|TRBD1|.
TGTGCCAGCAGCCCCCGCGGGGTGGGACAGGGGTCTGGGGAGCTGTTTTTT
CASSPRGVGQGSGELFF
>TRBJ1-6|TRBV19|.|.
TGTGCCAGCAGGGATTCCTATAATTCACCCCTCCACTTT
CASRDSYNSPLHF
>TRBJ2-1|TRBV29-1|.|.
TGCAGCGTTGAAGCCAGCAGGGATTACAATGAGCAGTTCTTC
CSVEASRDYNEQFF
>TRBJ1-1|TRBV7-2|.|.
TGTGCCAGCAGCTTAAATGGAGGGGGTGGTGCTTTCTTT
CASSLNGGGGAFF
>TRBJ1-6|TRBV2|.|few
TGTGCCAGCAGTGGTCAGAGCTCGCCGGCCGACCCCCTCCACTTT
CASSGQSSPADPLHF
>TRBJ2-1|TRBV18|TRBD2|.
TGTGCCAGCTCACCACCGTGGCTAGCGGGAAGAAATGAGCAGTTCTTC
CASSPPWLAGRNEQFF
>TRBJ1-1|TRBV7-9|.|.
TGTGCCAGCAGCTTCGGACGGATGAACACTGAAGCTTTCTTT
CASSFGRMNTEAFF
>TRBJ2-7|TRBV7-9|.|once
TGTGCCAGCTCCCCCAGGGACCCTACCTACGAGCAGTACTTC
CASSPRDPTYEQYF
>TRBJ2-5|TRBV7-2|TRBD2|.
TGTGCCAGCAGCTTGGGACTAGGGGGTGGAGAGACCCAGTACTTC
CASSLGLGGGETQYF
>TRBJ2-7|TRBV9|.|.
TGTGCCAGCAACGAAGGGGGGACGGGACCCCCCTACGAGCAGTACTTC
CASNEGGTGPPYEQYF
>TRBJ1-1|TRBV11-3|.|once
TGTGCCAGCAGGACAGGAGGGTACACTGAAGCTTTCTTT
CASRTGGYTEAFF
>TRBJ1-1|TRBV7-9|.|once
TGTGCCAGCAGCCCTGGGACATTTGGGAACACTGAAGCTTTCTTT
CASSPGTFGNTEAFF
>TRBJ1-2|TRBV3-1/TRBV3-2|.|.
TGTGCCAGCAGCCTAGGACAGCGCTATGGCTACACCTTC
CASSLGQRYGYTF
>TRBJ2-1|TRBV7-7|.|few
TGTGCTAGCAGCTACAACAGGGACAATGAGCAGTTCTTC
CASSYNRDNEQFF
>TRBJ2-3|TRBV5-6|TRBD2|.
TGTGCCAGCAGCTTGGGTTTAGGAGCGGGAGTTGGAGATACGCAGTATTTT
CASSLGLGAGVGDTQYF
>TRBJ2-3|TRBV24-1|.|.
TGTGCCACCAGTGATCAGAGCGGGCAGCCAGATACGCAGTATTTT
CATSDQSGQPDTQYF
>TRBJ1-1|TRBV2|TRBD1|.
TGTGCCAGCTCCACGACAGGGCGGACTGAAGCTTTCTTT
CASSTTGRTEAFF
>TRBJ2-7|TRBV12-3/TRBV12-4|.|.
TGTGCCAGCAGTTTCGTGCTCTACGAGCAGTACTTC
CASSFVLYEQYF
>TRBJ2-1|TRBV9|TRBD2|.
TGTGCCAGCAGCGTAGTGGCGGGAGCGGGTGTGGAGCAGTTCTTC
CASSVVAGAGVEQFF
>TRBJ2-2|TRBV5-1|.|.
TGCGCCAGCAGCTTGGGTTCCACCACCGGGGAGCTGTTTTTT
CASSLGSTTGELFF
>TRBJ2-1|TRBV19|TRBD2|.
TGTGCCAGTAGGGGGACTAGCGGGTTGGGCAATGAGCAGTTCTTC
CASRGTSGLGNEQFF
>TRBJ2-3|TRBV6-6|TRBD2|.
TGTGCCAGCAGTAACACGGCTAGCGGCAGCACAGATACGCAGTATTTT
CASSNTASGSTDTQYF
>TRBJ1-1|TRBV28|.|.
TGTGCCAGCAGTCCCGAAAAGTGGATGAACACTGAAGCTTTCTTT
CASSPEKWMNTEAFF
>TRBJ1-1|TRBV7-2|.|.
TGTGCCAGCAGCTTCAGCCTTGACACTGAAGCTTTCTTT
CASSFSLDTEAFF
>TRBJ2-5|TRBV7-2|.|.
TGTGCCAGCAGCTTAGGGCGAACTTTGAGCTTCCAGTACTTC
CASSLGRTLSFQYF
>TRBJ2-7|TRBV18|.|.
TGTGCCAGCTCACCATTGGGGGTCTCCTACGAGCAGTACTTC
CASSPLGVSYEQYF
>TRBJ2-1|TRBV7-9|TRBD2|.
TGTGCCAGCAGCCAAGGGAGGGGAAATGAGCAGTTCTTC
CASSQGRGNEQFF
>TRBJ1-6|TRBV11-3|TRBD1|few
TGTGCCAGCAGCTTTAGGACCTCCGGGACAGGGGCTAATTCACCCCTCCACTTT
CASSFRTSGTGANSPLHF
>TRBJ1-2|TRBV5-4|TRBD1|.
TGTGCCAGCAGCTTCTCAGGGGGATATGGCTACACCTTC
CASSFSGGYGYTF